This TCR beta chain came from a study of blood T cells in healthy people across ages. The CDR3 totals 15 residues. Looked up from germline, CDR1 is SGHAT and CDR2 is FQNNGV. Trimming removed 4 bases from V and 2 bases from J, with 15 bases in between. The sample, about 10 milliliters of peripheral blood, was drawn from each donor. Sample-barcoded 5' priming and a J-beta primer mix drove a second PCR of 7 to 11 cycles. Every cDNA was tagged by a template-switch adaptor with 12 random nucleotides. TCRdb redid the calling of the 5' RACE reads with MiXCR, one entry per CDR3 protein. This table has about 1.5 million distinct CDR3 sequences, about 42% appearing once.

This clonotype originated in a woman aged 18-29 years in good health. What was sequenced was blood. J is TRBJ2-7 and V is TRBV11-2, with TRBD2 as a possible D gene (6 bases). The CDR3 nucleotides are TGTGCCAGCAGCTCGGTGGCGGGGCTAGCCTACGAGCAGTACTTC. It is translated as CASSSVAGLAYEQYF.